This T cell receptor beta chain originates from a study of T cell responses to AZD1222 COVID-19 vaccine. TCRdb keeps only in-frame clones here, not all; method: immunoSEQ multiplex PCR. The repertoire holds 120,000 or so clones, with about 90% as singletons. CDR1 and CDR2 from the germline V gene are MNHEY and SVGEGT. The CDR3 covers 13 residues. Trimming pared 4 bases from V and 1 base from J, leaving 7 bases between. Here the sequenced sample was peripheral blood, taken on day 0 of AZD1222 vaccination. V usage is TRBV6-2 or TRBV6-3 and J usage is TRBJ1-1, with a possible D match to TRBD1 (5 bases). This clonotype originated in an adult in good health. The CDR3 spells CASSWTQNTEAFF. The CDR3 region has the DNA TGTGCCAGCAGTTGGACACAGAACACTGAAGCTTTCTTT.